The 25 T cell receptor beta chains given below trace back to one sample, sequenced in a study of blood T cells in healthy people across ages. Primers used in a second PCR of roughly 7 to 12 cycles were a sample-barcoded 5' primer and a J-beta primer mix. TCRdb re-analysed the 5' RACE reads in MiXCR, keeping a single row per CDR3 protein. The data hold 600,000 to 850,000 distinct CDR3 sequences, with 35% to 45% observed a single time. The sequenced sample consisted of blood. These TCRs come from a woman aged 55-70 years in good health.

In its sample, this clonotype was seen once. A read error may explain this, as a much larger clone is one base away. CDR3 amino acids: CSAIGPLDVQYF. The CDR3 DNA is TGCAGTGCTATCGGCCCCTTGGACGTTCAGTACTTC. This chain uses TRBV20-1 with TRBJ2-5; D ambiguous. The germline gives CDR1 DFQATT, CDR2 SNEGSKA (reference sequence). The length of the CDR3 is 12 residues. V lost 4 bases to trimming and J lost 11 bases, with 17 bases between them.

A single count supports this clonotype. The genes are TRBV6-5 and TRBJ2-1; perhaps TRBD1 as D (7 bases). The germline CDR1 and CDR2 sequences are MNHEY and SVGAGI. The CDR3 is 15 amino acids. V was trimmed by 7 bases and J by 7 bases, leaving 20 bases between them. This chain's CDR3 is CASTQPGGPGNEQFF. The CDR3 nucleotides read TGTGCCAGCACCCAACCAGGGGGGCCGGGAAATGAGCAGTTCTTC.

V is TRBV6-5 and J is TRBJ2-5; TRBD2 matches at 10 bases. The J call may be faulty, since TRBJ2-7 better matches the DNA end. The CDR3 loop spans 16 amino acids. The germline V gene encodes CDR1 MNHEY and CDR2 SVGAGI. This CDR3 reads CASSYAPSGSTYEQYF. The CDR3 DNA reads as TGTGCCAGCAGTTACGCACCTAGCGGGAGTACCTACGAGCAGTACTTC.

The chain has TRBV6-5 and TRBJ2-3; TRBD2 agrees at 13 bases. V dropped 4 bases and J dropped 11; count of bases not matched to a gene: 9. CDR3 length equals 15 residues. Germline V CDR1 and CDR2: MNHEY, SVGAGI. The CDR3 is CASSSGLAGAGGQYF. CDR3 coding DNA: TGTGCCAGCAGTTCCGGACTAGCGGGAGCGGGGGGGCAGTATTTT.

This clonotype came up a few times. The chain links TRBV7-9 to TRBJ1-2; D unclear. The germline V and J ends were trimmed by 4 bases and 5 bases, with 17 bases remaining between them. In germline, CDR1 is SEHNR, CDR2 FQNEAQ (reference sequence). The CDR3 extends over 15 amino acids. CDR3 bases: TGTGCCAGCAGCTCCGTTTTGGTCCGAGGGTATGGCTACACCTTC. Its protein is CASSSVLVRGYGYTF.

CDR3 coding DNA: TGCAGCGTTCTAGGAATGCCGAATCAGCCCCAGCATTTT. Residues: CSVLGMPNQPQHF. The gene calls are TRBV29-1 and TRBJ1-5; D not resolved. V lost 5 bases, J lost 4 bases, and 12 bases lay in between. The germline CDR1 and CDR2 sequences are SQVTM and ANQGSEA. This CDR3 region has 13 residues.

This clonotype was observed a handful of times. This rearrangement joins TRBV6-5 to TRBJ2-5; 11 nucleotides line up with TRBD1. CDR3 length: 18 amino acids. Germline V CDR1 and CDR2: MNHEY, SVGAGI. V gave up 1 base and J gave up 1 base; unmatched junction bases: 8. CDR3 DNA: TGTGCCAGCAGTTACTGGGGACAGGGGGACATCCGCCAAGAGACCCAGTACTTC. This translates into CASSYWGQGDIRQETQYF.

This chain uses TRBV29-1 with TRBJ2-3, with TRBD2 matching 8 bases. The CDR3 is made up of 15 amino acids. V gave up 6 bases and J gave up 3 bases; unmatched junction bases: 11. CDR1 and CDR2 (germline): SQVTM, ANQGSEA. CDR3 residues: CSVRATGGGTDTQYF. The CDR3, as DNA: TGCAGCGTCAGGGCCACGGGCGGGGGGACAGATACGCAGTATTTT.

This chain connects TRBV12-3 or TRBV12-4 to TRBJ1-1; no definite D call. This CDR3 is 13 amino acids long. With 3 bases removed from V and 7 bases from J, the gap between germline ends came to 12 bases. CDR3 in DNA: TGTGCCAGCAGTTTTGGGGTCGCCTGTGAAGCTTTCTTT. Protein sequence: CASSFGVACEAFF.

The rearrangement links TRBV7-6 to TRBJ2-1; TRBD1 is a possible D gene (6 bases). The CDR3 extends over 17 amino acids. The ends were cut back, 5 bases at V and 4 bases at J, with 21 bases in the middle. The germline CDR1 and CDR2 sequences are SGHVS and FNYEAQ. The DNA of the CDR3 is TGTGCCAGCAGCCCGGTACTGGACAGCCCCTTTTACAATGAGCAGTTCTTC. Translating it yields CASSPVLDSPFYNEQFF.

The rearrangement uses TRBV24-1 and TRBJ2-1; D remains unclear. This CDR3 contains 15 residues. V was shortened by 3 bases and J by 6 bases, with 14 bases between the two germline ends. From germline, CDR1 is KGHDR and CDR2 SFDVKD. CDR3 sequence: CATSDPEVVPNEQFF. DNA for the CDR3: TGTGCCACCAGTGATCCTGAAGTGGTCCCCAATGAGCAGTTCTTC.

This chain connects TRBV5-1 to TRBJ1-1, with D tentatively TRBD1 (6 bases). This CDR3 spans 14 amino acids. Germline loops: CDR1 SGHRS, CDR2 YFSETQ. Trimming left V 3 bases short and J 0 bases short, with 9 bases between. The CDR3 DNA is TGCGCCAGCAGCTCGCAGGGGATGAACACTGAAGCTTTCTTT. Translating it yields CASSSQGMNTEAFF.

The V call is TRBV7-9, the J call TRBJ1-4; weak D call: TRBD1 (6 bases). Germline V CDR1 and CDR2: SEHNR, FQNEAQ (reference sequence). V was pared by 1 base and J by 4 bases, with 13 bases between. The CDR3 loop spans 16 amino acids. The CDR3 loop reads CASSLEGGQGNEKLFF. CDR3 nucleotide sequence: TGTGCCAGCAGCTTAGAGGGGGGCCAGGGTAATGAAAAACTGTTTTTT.

The chain combines TRBV4-2 with TRBJ2-1, with D possibly TRBD2 on 5 matching bases. The closer fit of TRBJ2-7 to the DNA end suggests the J call may be wrong. This CDR3 has 16 residues. Germline CDR1 is LGHNA and CDR2 is YNFKEQ. CDR3 residues: CASSQDLSSSYNEQYF. CDR3 coding DNA: TGTGCCAGCAGCCAAGACCTATCTAGCTCCTACAATGAGCAGTACTTC.

Concerning this clonotype itself: Possible read error: a much larger clone is one base away. The chain recombines TRBV7-2 with TRBJ2-1; D is ambiguous. The CDR3 covers 14 residues. CDR1 is SGHTA, CDR2 FQGNSA, per germline. V was pared by 11 bases and J by 2 bases, with 16 bases between. Written as DNA, the CDR3 is TGTGCCCGCACCCCCATGGTAACCTACAATGAGCAGTTCTTC. Residues: CARTPMVTYNEQFF.

V is TRBV9 and J is TRBJ2-7; 11 bases are shared with TRBD2. The V gene's germline CDR1 is SGDLS and CDR2 YYNGEE. The V segment lost 4 bases and the J segment 12 bases; nucleotides outside the gene matches: 12. CDR3 length: 14 residues. CDR3 loop: CASSPTSGGADRYF. CDR3 bases: TGTGCCAGCAGCCCCACTAGCGGGGGCGCTGACCGGTACTTC.

Many counts were recorded for this clonotype. The chain combines TRBV10-3 with TRBJ2-5; 9 nucleotides line up with TRBD1. Germline CDR1 is ENHRY and CDR2 is SYGVKD. The CDR3 spans 15 residues. The V and J ends lost 6 bases and 0 bases, in that order; junction bases with no gene match: 5. This CDR3 is CAISATGGHQETQYF. CDR3 coding DNA: TGTGCCATCAGCGCTACAGGGGGCCACCAAGAGACCCAGTACTTC.

The V and J genes are TRBV13 and TRBJ1-1, with TRBD1 as a possible D gene (6 bases). Germline V CDR1 and CDR2: PRHDT, FYEKMQ (reference sequence). V lost 6 bases to trimming and J lost 6 bases, with 17 bases between them. The length of the CDR3 is 14 residues. CDR3 loop: CASSLTGARAEAFF. CDR3 in DNA: TGTGCCAGCAGTTTAACGGGGGCCAGGGCTGAAGCTTTCTTT.

The chain uses TRBV25-1 and TRBJ2-2, with D possibly called TRBD1 or TRBD2 (6 bases each). Germline loops: CDR1 MGHDK, CDR2 SYGVNS. Deletions cut 0 bases from V and 10 bases from J, with 9 bases between. CDR3 length equals 13 residues. CDR3 DNA sequence: TGTGCCAGCAGTGAATACGGGGGCGTGGAGCTGTTTTTT. It encodes CASSEYGGVELFF.

The J gene is TRBJ2-5, the V gene TRBV11-3, with 12 bases that match TRBD2. Per germline, CDR1 SGHNT and CDR2 YENEEA. The CDR3 loop spans 17 amino acids. V was pared by 5 bases and J by 4 bases, with 11 bases of the junction left unmatched. CDR3 region: CASSPGGGTSGRETQYF. The CDR3 DNA follows: TGTGCCAGCAGCCCCGGAGGGGGGACTAGCGGGCGAGAGACCCAGTACTTC. The full variable domain, with the rest looked up from reference TRBV11-3 and TRBJ2-5, is EAGVVQSPRYKIIEKKQPVAFWCNPISGHNTLYWYLQNLGQGPELLIRYENEEAVDDSQLPKDRFSAERLKGVDSTLKIQPAELGDSAVYLCASSPGGGTSGRETQYFGPGTRLLVL.

This clonotype was counted ten times or more. The chain is built from TRBV6-5 and TRBJ1-6, with D possibly matching TRBD1 (6 bases). V lost 2 bases, J lost 7 bases, and 15 bases lay in between. This CDR3 is built from 16 residues. Germline-derived CDR1 and CDR2 are MNHEY and SVGAGI. The CDR3 DNA is TGTGCCAGCAGTTACGAGTCAGGGGTAGGGAATTCACCCCTCCACTTT. Translated: CASSYESGVGNSPLHF.

The rearrangement links TRBV30 to TRBJ1-2; no definite D call. The CDR3 covers 11 residues. Germline CDR1 and CDR2: GTSNPN and SVGIG (reference sequence). V lost 0 bases and J 5 bases, leaving 4 bases between the germline ends. CDR3 in amino acids: CAWSVTYGYTF. The CDR3 nucleotides read TGTGCCTGGAGTGTGACATATGGCTACACCTTC.

CDR3 protein: CSASDGDYEQYF. The DNA of the CDR3 is TGCAGTGCTAGCGACGGAGACTACGAGCAGTACTTC. V gene TRBV20-1 combines with J gene TRBJ2-7; unclear D gene. The CDR3 is made up of 12 amino acids. The germline V gene has CDR1 DFQATT and CDR2 SNEGSKA (reference sequence). V lost 3 bases and J lost 3, with 9 bases in between.

The chain employs TRBV12-3 or TRBV12-4 and TRBJ1-2; D is ambiguous. Deletions cut 4 bases from V and 8 bases from J, with 17 bases between. The CDR3 extends over 14 amino acids. The CDR3 here is CASSSRSGSPGYTF. For the CDR3, the DNA is TGTGCCAGCAGTTCCAGATCCGGGAGCCCGGGCTACACCTTC.

The chain couples TRBV10-3 to TRBJ1-1, with D uncertain. Trimming took 8 bases from V and 1 from J, leaving 5 bases between them. Germline V gives CDR1 ENHRY, CDR2 SYGVKD. The CDR3 runs 11 residues. CDR3 loop: CAIAENTEAFF. The CDR3 nucleotides are TGTGCCATCGCGGAGAACACTGAAGCTTTCTTT.